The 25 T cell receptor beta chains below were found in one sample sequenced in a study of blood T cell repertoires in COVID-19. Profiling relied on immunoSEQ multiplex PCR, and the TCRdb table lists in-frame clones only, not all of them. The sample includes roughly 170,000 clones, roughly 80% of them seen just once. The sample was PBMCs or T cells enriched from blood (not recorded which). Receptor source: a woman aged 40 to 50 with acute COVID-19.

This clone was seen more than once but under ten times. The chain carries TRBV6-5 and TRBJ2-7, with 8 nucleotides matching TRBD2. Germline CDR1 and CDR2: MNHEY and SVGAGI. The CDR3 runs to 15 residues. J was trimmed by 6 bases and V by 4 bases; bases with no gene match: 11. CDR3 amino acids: CASSFSGSGTSEQYF. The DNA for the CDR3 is TGTGCCAGCAGTTTCAGCGGGAGTGGTACCAGCGAGCAGTACTTC.

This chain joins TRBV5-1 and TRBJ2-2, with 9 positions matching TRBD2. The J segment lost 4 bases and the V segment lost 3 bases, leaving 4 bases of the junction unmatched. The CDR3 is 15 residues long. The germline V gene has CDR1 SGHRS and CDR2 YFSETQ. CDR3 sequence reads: CASSSLSGSTGELFF. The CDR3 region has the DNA TGCGCCAGCAGCTCCCTTAGCGGGAGCACCGGGGAGCTGTTTTTT.

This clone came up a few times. CDR3: CSASRQANGEAFF. In nucleotides, the CDR3 is TGCAGTGCTAGTCGGCAGGCGAACGGTGAAGCTTTCTTT. V gene TRBV20-1 combines with J gene TRBJ1-1; D is ambiguous. The germline V and J ends were trimmed by 3 bases and 7 bases, with 15 bases remaining between them. The CDR3 covers 13 residues. Germline CDR1 and CDR2: DFQATT and SNEGSKA (reference sequence).

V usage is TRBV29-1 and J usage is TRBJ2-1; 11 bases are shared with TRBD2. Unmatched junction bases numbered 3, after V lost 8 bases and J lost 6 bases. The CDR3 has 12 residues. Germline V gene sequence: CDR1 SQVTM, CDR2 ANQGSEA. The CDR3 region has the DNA TGCAGCACTAGCGGGAGCATCAATGAGCAGTTCTTC. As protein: CSTSGSINEQFF.

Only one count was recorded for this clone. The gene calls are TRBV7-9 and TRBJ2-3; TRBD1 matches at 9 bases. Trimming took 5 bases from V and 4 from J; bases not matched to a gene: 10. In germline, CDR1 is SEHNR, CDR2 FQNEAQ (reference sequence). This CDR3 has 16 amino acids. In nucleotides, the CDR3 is TGTGCCAGCAGCGAAAGGACAGGGGTCGGGCCAGATACGCAGTATTTT. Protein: CASSERTGVGPDTQYF.

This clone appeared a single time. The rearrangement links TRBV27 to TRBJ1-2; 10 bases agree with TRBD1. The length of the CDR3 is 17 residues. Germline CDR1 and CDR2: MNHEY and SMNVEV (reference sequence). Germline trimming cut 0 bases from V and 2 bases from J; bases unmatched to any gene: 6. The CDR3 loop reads CASSLSMTGGENYGYTF. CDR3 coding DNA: TGTGCCAGCAGTTTATCGATGACAGGGGGCGAGAACTATGGCTACACCTTC.

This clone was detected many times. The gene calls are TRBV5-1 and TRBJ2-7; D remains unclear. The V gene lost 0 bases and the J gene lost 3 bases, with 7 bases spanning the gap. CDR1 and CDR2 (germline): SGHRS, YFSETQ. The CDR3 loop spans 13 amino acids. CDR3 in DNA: TGCGCCAGCAGCTTGGCCGGGTACTACGAGCAGTACTTC. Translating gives CASSLAGYYEQYF.

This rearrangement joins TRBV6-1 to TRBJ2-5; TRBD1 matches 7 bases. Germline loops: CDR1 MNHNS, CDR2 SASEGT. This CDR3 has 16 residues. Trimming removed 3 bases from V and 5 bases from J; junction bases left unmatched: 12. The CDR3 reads CASSELLTGTRETQYF. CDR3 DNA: TGTGCCAGCAGTGAGCTTCTGACAGGGACGCGGGAGACCCAGTACTTC.

CDR3 region: CAISERGQYTDTQYF. The DNA for the CDR3 is TGTGCCATCAGTGAGAGAGGGCAGTACACAGATACGCAGTATTTT. This sequence joins TRBV10-3 and TRBJ2-3, with D perhaps TRBD2 (5 bases). With 2 bases removed from V and 2 bases from J, the gap between germline ends came to 11 bases. The germline CDR1 and CDR2 sequences are ENHRY and SYGVKD. The CDR3 totals 15 residues.

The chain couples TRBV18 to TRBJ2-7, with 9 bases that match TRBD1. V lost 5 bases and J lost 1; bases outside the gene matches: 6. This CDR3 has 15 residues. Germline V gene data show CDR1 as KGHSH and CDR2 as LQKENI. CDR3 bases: TGTGCCAGCTCAACCACCGGGACAGGGTCCTACGAGCAGTACTTC. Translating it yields CASSTTGTGSYEQYF.

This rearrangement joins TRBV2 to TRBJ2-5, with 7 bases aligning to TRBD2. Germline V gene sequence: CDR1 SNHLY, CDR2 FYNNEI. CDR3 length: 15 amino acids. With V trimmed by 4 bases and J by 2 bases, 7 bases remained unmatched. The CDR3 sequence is CASSVQTSKQETQYF. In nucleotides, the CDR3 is TGTGCCAGCAGTGTCCAGACTAGCAAGCAAGAGACCCAGTACTTC.

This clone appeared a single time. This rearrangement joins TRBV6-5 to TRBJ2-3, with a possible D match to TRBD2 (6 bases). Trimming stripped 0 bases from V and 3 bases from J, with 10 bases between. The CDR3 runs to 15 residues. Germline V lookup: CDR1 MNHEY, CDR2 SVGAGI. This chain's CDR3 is CASSYSGGLTDTQYF. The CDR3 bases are TGTGCCAGCAGTTACTCGGGGGGTCTTACAGATACGCAGTATTTT.

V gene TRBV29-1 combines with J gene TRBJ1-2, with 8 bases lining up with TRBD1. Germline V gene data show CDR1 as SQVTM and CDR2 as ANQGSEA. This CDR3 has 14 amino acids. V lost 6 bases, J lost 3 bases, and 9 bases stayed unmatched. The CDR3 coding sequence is TGCAGCGTACTCTCCCCGACAGGGGACTATGGCTACACCTTC. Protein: CSVLSPTGDYGYTF. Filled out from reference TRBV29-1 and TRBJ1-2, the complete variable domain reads SAVISQKPSRDICQRGTSLTIQCQVDSQVTMMFWYRQQPGQSLTLIATANQGSEATYESGFVIDKFPISRPNLTFSTLTVSNMSPEDSSIYLCSVLSPTGDYGYTFGSGTRLTVV.

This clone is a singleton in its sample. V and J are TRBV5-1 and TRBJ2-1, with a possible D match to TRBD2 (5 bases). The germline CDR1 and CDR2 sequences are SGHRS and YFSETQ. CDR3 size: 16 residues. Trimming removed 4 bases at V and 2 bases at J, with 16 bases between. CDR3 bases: TGCGCCAGCAGCGTAACCTTCCCGACTACCTACAATGAGCAGTTCTTC. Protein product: CASSVTFPTTYNEQFF.

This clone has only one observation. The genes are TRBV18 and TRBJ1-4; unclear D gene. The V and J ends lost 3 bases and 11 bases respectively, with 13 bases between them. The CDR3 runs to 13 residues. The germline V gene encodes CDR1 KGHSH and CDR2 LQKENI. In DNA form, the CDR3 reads TGTGCCAGCTCACCCGGCGCGGCGGAGAAACTGTTTTTT. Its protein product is CASSPGAAEKLFF. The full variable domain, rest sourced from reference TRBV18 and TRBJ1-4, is NAGVMQNPRHLVRRRGQEARLRCSPMKGHSHVYWYRQLPEEGLKFMVYLQKENIIDESGMPKERFSAEFPKEGPSILRIQQVVRGDSAAYFCASSPGAAEKLFFGSGTQLSVL.

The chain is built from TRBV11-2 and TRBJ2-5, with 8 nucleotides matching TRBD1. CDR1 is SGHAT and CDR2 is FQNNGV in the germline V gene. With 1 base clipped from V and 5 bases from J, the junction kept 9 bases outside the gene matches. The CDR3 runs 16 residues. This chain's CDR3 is CASSLGPGGAGETQYF. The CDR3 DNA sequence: TGTGCCAGCAGCTTAGGGCCAGGGGGCGCCGGGGAGACCCAGTACTTC.

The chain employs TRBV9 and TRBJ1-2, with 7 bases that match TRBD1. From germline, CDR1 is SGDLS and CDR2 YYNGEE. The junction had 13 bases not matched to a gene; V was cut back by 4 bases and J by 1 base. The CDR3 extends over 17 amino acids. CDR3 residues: CASSSPTGRGVNYGYTF. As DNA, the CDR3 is TGTGCCAGCAGCTCTCCGACAGGGCGTGGGGTTAACTATGGCTACACCTTC.

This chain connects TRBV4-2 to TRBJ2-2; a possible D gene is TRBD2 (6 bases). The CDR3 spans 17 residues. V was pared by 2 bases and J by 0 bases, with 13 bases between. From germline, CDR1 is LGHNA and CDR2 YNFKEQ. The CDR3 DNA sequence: TGTGCCAGCAGCCAAAACGTGCTAGCGTCGAACACCGGGGAGCTGTTTTTT. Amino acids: CASSQNVLASNTGELFF.

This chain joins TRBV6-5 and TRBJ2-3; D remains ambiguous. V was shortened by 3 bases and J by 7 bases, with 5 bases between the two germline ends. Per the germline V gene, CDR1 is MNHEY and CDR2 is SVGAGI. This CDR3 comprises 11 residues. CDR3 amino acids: CASSYLNTQYF. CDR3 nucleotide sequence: TGTGCCAGCAGTTATTTAAATACGCAGTATTTT.

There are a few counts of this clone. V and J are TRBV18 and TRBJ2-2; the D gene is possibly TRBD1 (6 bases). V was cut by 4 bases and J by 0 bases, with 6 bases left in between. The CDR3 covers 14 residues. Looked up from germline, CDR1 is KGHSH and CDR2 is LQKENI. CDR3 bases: TGTGCCAGCTCACGGACAGCGAACACCGGGGAGCTGTTTTTT. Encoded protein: CASSRTANTGELFF.

The chain's CDR3 is CASNPTGGASGANVLTF. The CDR3 DNA follows: TGTGCCAGCAATCCCACAGGGGGCGCTTCTGGGGCCAACGTCCTGACTTTC. V gene TRBV7-9 combines with J gene TRBJ2-6, with 9 positions matching TRBD1. V lost 7 bases and J lost 1; bases outside the gene matches: 8. The CDR3 loop spans 17 amino acids. Germline CDR1 reads SEHNR; CDR2 reads FQNEAQ (reference sequence).

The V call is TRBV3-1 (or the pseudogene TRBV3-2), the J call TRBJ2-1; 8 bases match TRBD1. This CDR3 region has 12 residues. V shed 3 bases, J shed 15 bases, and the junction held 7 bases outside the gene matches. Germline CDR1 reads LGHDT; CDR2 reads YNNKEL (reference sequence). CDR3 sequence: CASSQPGTGLFF. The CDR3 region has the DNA TGTGCCAGCAGCCAGCCTGGGACAGGACTGTTCTTC.

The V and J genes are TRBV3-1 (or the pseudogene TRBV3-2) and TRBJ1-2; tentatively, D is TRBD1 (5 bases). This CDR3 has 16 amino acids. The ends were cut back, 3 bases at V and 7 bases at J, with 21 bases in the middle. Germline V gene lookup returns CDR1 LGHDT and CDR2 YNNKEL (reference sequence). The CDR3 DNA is TGTGCCAGCAGCCAGGCTAGTGGGGCCCTACGCTCTGGCTACACCTTC. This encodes CASSQASGALRSGYTF.

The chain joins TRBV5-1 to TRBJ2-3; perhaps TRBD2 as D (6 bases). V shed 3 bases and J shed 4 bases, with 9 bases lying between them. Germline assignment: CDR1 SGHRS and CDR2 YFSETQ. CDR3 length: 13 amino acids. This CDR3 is CASSWAGPDTQYF. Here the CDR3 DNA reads TGCGCCAGCAGCTGGGCGGGACCAGATACGCAGTATTTT.

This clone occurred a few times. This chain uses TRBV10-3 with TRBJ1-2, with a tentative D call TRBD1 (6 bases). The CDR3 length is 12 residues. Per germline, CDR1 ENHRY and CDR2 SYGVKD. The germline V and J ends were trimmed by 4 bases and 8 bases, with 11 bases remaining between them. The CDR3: CAISAGAQGYTF. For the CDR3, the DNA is TGTGCCATCAGTGCAGGGGCGCAGGGCTACACCTTC.